These T cell receptor beta chains were read from a single sample in a study of T cell responses to AZD1222 COVID-19 vaccine. Using immunoSEQ multiplex PCR, the repertoire was profiled, and TCRdb retains in-frame clones only, with some absent. The sample yields 100,000 or so clones, about 85% seen once. Sample: peripheral blood, taken 28 days after the second AZD1222 dose. Source of these receptors: an adult who received the AZD1222 COVID-19 vaccine. Each CDR3 is given with its conserved first and last residue. The order of the fields is J gene, clone size, V gene, D gene, CDR3 DNA, CDR3 protein. The D gene is left open where the match is weak. Size values are once, few and many counts, or a class for expanded clones, and some rows have none.

>TRBJ2-7|few|TRBV7-3|TRBD1
TGTGCCAGCAAGCAGGACAGGGCTTCCTACGAGCAGTACTTC
CASKQDRASYEQYF
>TRBJ1-1|NA|TRBV7-9|NA
TGTGCCAGCAGCTTAGAGGGGAGGAAAGCTTTCTTT
CASSLEGRKAFF
>TRBJ2-2|NA|TRBV27|TRBD1
TGTGCCAGCAGTTCCCTGGGCAGGGGGCCGAACACCGGGGAGCTGTTTTTT
CASSSLGRGPNTGELFF
>TRBJ2-3|NA|TRBV3-1/TRBV3-2|TRBD2
TGTGCCAGCAGCCAATTAAATAGCGGGACAGATACGCAGTATTTT
CASSQLNSGTDTQYF
>TRBJ2-6|NA|TRBV5-4|NA
TGTGCCAGCAGCTCAATCATTGGTAGCGAGAGCTCTGGGGCCAACGTCCTGACTTTC
CASSSIIGSESSGANVLTF
>TRBJ2-1|NA|TRBV28|TRBD2
TGTGCCAGCAGTTCTAATAGCGGGAGGGCCCACCCTGAGCAGTTCTTC
CASSSNSGRAHPEQFF
>TRBJ1-2|NA|TRBV5-1|NA
TGCGCCAGCAGCTTGGTTCTATCGGGGAAGGGCTACACCTTC
CASSLVLSGKGYTF
>TRBJ2-1|NA|TRBV11-3|TRBD2
TGTGCCAGCAGCTCCCGACTAGCGGGGTCTAATGAGCAGTTCTTC
CASSSRLAGSNEQFF
>TRBJ2-7|NA|TRBV23-1|NA
TGCGCCAGCGTATCCTCTTCCCAGCGGAACTACTACGAGCAGTACTTC
CASVSSSQRNYYEQYF
>TRBJ2-5|NA|TRBV3-1/TRBV3-2|TRBD1
TGTGCCAGCAGCCTTAAGGACAGGGGGTTGCTAGAGACCCAGTACTTC
CASSLKDRGLLETQYF
>TRBJ1-2|NA|TRBV7-2|NA
TGTGCCAGCAGCCGCGAGGAAGGGGTATCCTATGGCTACACCTTC
CASSREEGVSYGYTF
>TRBJ2-1|NA|TRBV5-6|NA
TGTGCCAGCAGCCGGAGGGCCGGGAATGAGCAGTTCTTC
CASSRRAGNEQFF
>TRBJ2-5|NA|TRBV7-8|NA
TGTGCCAGCAGCCCAGATCCATGGGCGAAGACCCAGTACTTC
CASSPDPWAKTQYF
>TRBJ1-6|NA|TRBV28|TRBD1
TGTGCCAGCAGCTTAGACAGGGGGAGCTCACCCCTCCACTTT
CASSLDRGSSPLHF
>TRBJ1-6|NA|TRBV6-5|NA
TGTGCCAGCAGGAGGGAAGCCTATAATTCACCCCTCCACTTT
CASRREAYNSPLHF